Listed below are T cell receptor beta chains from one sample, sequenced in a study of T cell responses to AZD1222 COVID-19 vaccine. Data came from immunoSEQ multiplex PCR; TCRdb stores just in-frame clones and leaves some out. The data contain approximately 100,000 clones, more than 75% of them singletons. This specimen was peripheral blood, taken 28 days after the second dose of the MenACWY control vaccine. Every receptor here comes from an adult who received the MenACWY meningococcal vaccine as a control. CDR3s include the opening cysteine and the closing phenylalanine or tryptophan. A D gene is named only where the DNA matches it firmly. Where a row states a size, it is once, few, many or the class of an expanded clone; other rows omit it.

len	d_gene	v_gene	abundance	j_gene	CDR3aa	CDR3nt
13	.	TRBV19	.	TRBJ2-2	CASIGFEWGELFF	TGTGCCAGTATCGGTTTCGAGTGGGGGGAGCTGTTTTTT
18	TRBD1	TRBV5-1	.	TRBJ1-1	CASSLAPTGTGGLREAFF	TGCGCCAGCAGCTTGGCCCCGACCGGGACAGGTGGATTAAGGGAAGCTTTCTTT
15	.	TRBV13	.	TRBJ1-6	CASSLGGASNSPLHF	TGTGCCAGCAGCTTAGGGGGGGCGAGCAATTCACCCCTCCACTTT
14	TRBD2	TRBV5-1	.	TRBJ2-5	CASSSPRGSETQYF	TGCGCCAGCAGCTCGCCGCGGGGGTCAGAGACCCAGTACTTC
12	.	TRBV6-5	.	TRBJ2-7	CASSSRGGEQYF	TGTGCCAGCAGTTCCAGGGGTGGGGAGCAGTACTTC
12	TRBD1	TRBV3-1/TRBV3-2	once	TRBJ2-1	CASSQAGTGRFF	TGTGCCAGCAGCCAGGCTGGGACAGGGCGGTTCTTC
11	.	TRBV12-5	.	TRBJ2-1	CASSRGNEQFF	TGTGCTAGTTCCAGGGGCAATGAGCAGTTCTTC
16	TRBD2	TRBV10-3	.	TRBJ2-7	CAISVSAGAYSYEQYF	TGTGCCATCAGTGTTTCGGCGGGAGCCTACTCCTACGAGCAGTACTTC
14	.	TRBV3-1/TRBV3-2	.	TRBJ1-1	CASSQAATSTEAFF	TGTGCCAGCAGCCAGGCGGCTACCAGTACTGAAGCTTTCTTT
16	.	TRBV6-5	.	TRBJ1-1	CASSYSSTGAYTEAFF	TGTGCCAGCAGTTACTCGAGTACAGGCGCCTACACTGAAGCTTTCTTT
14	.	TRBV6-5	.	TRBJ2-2	CATRLDPSTGELFF	TGTGCCACCCGACTCGACCCAAGCACCGGGGAGCTGTTTTTT
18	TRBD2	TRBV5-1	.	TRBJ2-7	CASSRGTSGSLLVPGQYF	TGCGCCAGCAGTCGCGGGACTAGCGGATCTCTGTTGGTCCCCGGGCAGTACTTC
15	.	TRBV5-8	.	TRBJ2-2	CASRVQGRRTGELFF	TGTGCCAGCAGAGTCCAGGGGCGAAGGACCGGGGAGCTGTTTTTT
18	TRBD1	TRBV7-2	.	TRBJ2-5	CASSSHSGTGGTQETQYF	TGTGCCAGCAGCTCACATTCCGGGACAGGGGGCACCCAAGAGACCCAGTACTTC
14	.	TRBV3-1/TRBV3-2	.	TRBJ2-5	CASSQVGLQKTQYF	TGTGCCAGCAGCCAAGTCGGACTACAAAAGACCCAGTACTTC
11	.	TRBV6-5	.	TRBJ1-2	CASRLADGYTF	TGTGCCAGCAGGCTGGCGGATGGCTACACCTTC